Listed here are 27 T cell receptor beta chains from one sample, sequenced in a study of technical replicates of blood from several donors. Profiling relied on immunoSEQ multiplex PCR, and the TCRdb table lists in-frame clones only, not all of them. The sample gives 9,500 to 15,000 clones, approximately 94% of which show up once; over 5.5% is in the top ten. Sequenced input: PBMCs. The receptors derive from a human donor in good health.

V usage is TRBV7-9 and J usage is TRBJ2-7; TRBD2 matches at 7 bases. Unmatched junction bases numbered 8, after V lost 1 base and J lost 5 bases. Per germline, CDR1 SEHNR and CDR2 FQNEAQ (reference sequence). The CDR3 sequence is 15 residues long. CDR3 sequence reads: CASSLVGGRANEQYF. The CDR3 coding sequence is TGTGCCAGCAGCTTAGTGGGGGGGAGGGCCAACGAGCAGTACTTC.

This CDR3 reads CASSLSTSGNPYEQYF. The CDR3 nucleotides read TGTGCCAGCAGTTTATCGACTAGCGGGAATCCCTACGAGCAGTACTTC. V and J are TRBV27 and TRBJ2-7, with 11 bases lining up with TRBD2. After removal of 0 bases from V and 2 bases from J, the junction contained 3 bases not matched to a gene. The CDR3 spans 16 residues. Germline V lookup: CDR1 MNHEY, CDR2 SMNVEV (reference sequence).

The chain is built from TRBV11-2 and TRBJ2-7; 8 nucleotides align to TRBD2. This CDR3 is 16 amino acids long. V lost 7 bases to trimming and J lost 0 bases; unmatched junction nucleotides: 11. Germline CDR1 and CDR2: SGHAT and FQNNGV. This chain's CDR3 is CASTSMAGGTSYEQYF. As DNA, the CDR3 is TGTGCCAGCACTTCTATGGCGGGAGGAACCTCCTACGAGCAGTACTTC.

The V gene is TRBV27, the J gene TRBJ2-5, with D tentatively TRBD2 (6 bases). This CDR3 contains 15 residues. The germline gives CDR1 MNHEY, CDR2 SMNVEV (reference sequence). The ends were cut back, 5 bases at V and 7 bases at J, with 20 bases in the middle. The CDR3 nucleotides read TGTGCCAGCAGTAATGTCGGGGGTCCGGGACGGACCCAGTACTTC. Its translation: CASSNVGGPGRTQYF.

The chain is built from TRBV21-1 and TRBJ1-5; the D call TRBD1 from the table was never checked on the DNA. TRBV21-1 is flagged as a pseudogene. The CDR3 sequence is 18 residues long. The chain's CDR3 is CASSKATGAMGSNQPQHF. The CDR3 DNA follows: TGTGCCAGCAGCAAAGCGACAGGGGCGATGGGTAGCAATCAGCCCCAGCATTTT.

The genes are TRBV4-2 and TRBJ2-2, with TRBD2 as a possible D gene (6 bases). Germline assignment: CDR1 LGHNA and CDR2 YNFKEQ. This CDR3 is 15 amino acids long. Trimming took 5 bases from V and 4 from J, leaving 14 bases between them. CDR3: CASSSGGPGTGELFF. The CDR3, as DNA: TGTGCCAGCAGCTCAGGAGGGCCGGGCACCGGGGAGCTGTTTTTT.

The rearrangement joins TRBV2 to TRBJ1-1; D remains unclear. CDR1 is SNHLY, CDR2 FYNNEI, per germline. V lost 9 bases and J lost 3, with 8 bases in between. The CDR3 covers 11 residues. CDR3 in amino acids: CASTRDTEAFF. The CDR3 nucleotides are TGTGCCAGTACACGGGACACTGAAGCTTTCTTT.

The rearrangement joins TRBV19 to TRBJ2-7; D may be TRBD1 (5 bases). The CDR3 contains 14 residues. Germline V gene sequence: CDR1 LNHDA, CDR2 SQIVND (reference sequence). The V end lost 6 bases, the J end lost 0 bases, and 12 bases lay between the germline ends. The CDR3 sequence is CASRRDSTSYEQYF. CDR3 nucleotides: TGTGCCAGTAGACGTGACAGTACCTCCTACGAGCAGTACTTC.

The chain has TRBV6-1 and TRBJ2-2, with 9 bases lining up with TRBD2. J lost 4 bases, V lost 0 bases, and 0 bases had no gene match. The CDR3 contains 15 residues. Germline V gene data show CDR1 as MNHNS and CDR2 as SASEGT. CDR3 residues: CASSEASGSTGELFF. The CDR3 DNA sequence: TGTGCCAGCAGTGAAGCTAGCGGGAGCACCGGGGAGCTGTTTTTT.

The rearrangement joins TRBV11-2 to TRBJ2-3; weak D call: TRBD2 (5 bases). CDR1 is SGHAT, CDR2 FQNNGV, per germline. V lost 6 bases to trimming and J lost 4 bases, with 11 bases between them. This CDR3 comprises 13 residues. CDR3 sequence (DNA): TGTGCCAGCAGTTTCCGGGGATCAGATACGCAGTATTTT. Its protein is CASSFRGSDTQYF.

This rearrangement joins TRBV4-2 to TRBJ2-2, with D unclear. The V end was cut by 4 bases, the J end by 1 base, with 10 bases between. Germline V gene data show CDR1 as LGHNA and CDR2 as YNFKEQ. This CDR3 has 15 amino acids. For the CDR3, the DNA is TGTGCCAGCAGCCCCCAAGAGTGGAACACCGGGGAGCTGTTTTTT. Its translation: CASSPQEWNTGELFF.

The rearrangement uses TRBV11-2 and TRBJ1-1, with no clear D. V was clipped by 0 bases and J by 0 bases, with 5 bases between them. Germline lookup yields CDR1 SGHAT and CDR2 FQNNGV. The CDR3 consists of 14 residues. The CDR3 here is CASSLDGVNTEAFF. Here the CDR3 DNA reads TGTGCCAGCAGCTTAGATGGAGTGAACACTGAAGCTTTCTTT. Full variable domain (remainder filled in from reference TRBV11-2 and TRBJ1-1): EAGVAQSPRYKIIEKRQSVAFWCNPISGHATLYWYQQILGQGPKLLIQFQNNGVVDDSQLPKDRFSAERLKGVDSTLKIQPAKLEDSAVYLCASSLDGVNTEAFFGQGTRLTVV.

This clone was detected a few times. This chain connects TRBV12-5 to TRBJ2-6, with a possible D match to TRBD2 (5 bases). V dropped 2 bases and J dropped 1 base, with 18 bases sitting between them. Germline V gene data show CDR1 as LGHNT and CDR2 as FRNRAP. The CDR3 contains 19 residues. The CDR3 is CASGLLTPGGFSGANVLTF. In DNA form, the CDR3 reads TGTGCTAGTGGTTTGTTGACGCCAGGCGGGTTTTCTGGGGCCAACGTCCTGACTTTC.

The V call is TRBV5-4, the J call TRBJ2-7; no definite D call. The length of the CDR3 is 12 residues. The V end was cut by 5 bases, the J end by 3 bases, with 9 bases between. Germline V gives CDR1 SGHNT, CDR2 YYREEE (reference sequence). CDR3 residues: CASSRDNYEQYF. CDR3 sequence (DNA): TGTGCCAGCAGTCGAGACAACTACGAGCAGTACTTC.

The chain couples TRBV5-6 to TRBJ2-5, with unresolved D. This CDR3 has 15 residues. Looked up from germline, CDR1 is SGHDT and CDR2 is YYEEEE. With 1 base removed from V and 8 bases from J, the gap between germline ends came to 18 bases. The CDR3: CASSLSRVYSLTQYF. CDR3 sequence (DNA): TGTGCCAGCAGCTTGTCCCGTGTCTACTCCTTAACCCAGTACTTC.

The chain employs TRBV7-9 and TRBJ1-1; no clear D. The CDR3 totals 14 residues. Deletions cut 5 bases from V and 1 base from J, with 11 bases between. Germline V gene data show CDR1 as SEHNR and CDR2 as FQNEAQ (reference sequence). CDR3 residues: CASSPWAGNTEAFF. DNA for the CDR3: TGTGCCAGCAGCCCATGGGCAGGGAACACTGAAGCTTTCTTT.

The rearrangement links TRBV27 to TRBJ2-2; 8 bases align to TRBD2. The ends lost 2 bases at V and 2 bases at J; junction bases unmatched: 4. In germline, CDR1 is MNHEY, CDR2 SMNVEV (reference sequence). The CDR3 consists of 16 residues. CDR3 sequence: CASSLLAGSNTGELFF. CDR3 nucleotides: TGTGCCAGCAGTTTACTAGCGGGCTCAAACACCGGGGAGCTGTTTTTT.

This clone showed up just once. The chain is built from TRBV25-1 and TRBJ2-7, with 8 bases matching TRBD2. Trimming removed 6 bases from V and 7 bases from J; junction bases left unmatched: 8. Germline V gene sequence: CDR1 MGHDK, CDR2 SYGVNS. The CDR3 loop spans 13 amino acids. CDR3 coding DNA: TGTGCCAGCAGGCCGACGGGGGGGGGTGAGCAGTACTTC. As protein: CASRPTGGGEQYF.

This rearrangement joins TRBV6-1 to TRBJ2-5, with 7 nucleotides matching TRBD1. Germline CDR1 reads MNHNS; CDR2 reads SASEGT. V shed 10 bases and J 4 bases; nucleotides not matched to a gene: 12. The CDR3 is 14 amino acids. The CDR3 DNA reads TGTGCCACCCATCCGGGACCAGGGGGAGAGACCCAGTACTTC. Translating it yields CATHPGPGGETQYF.

CDR3 nucleotides: TGTGCCAGCAGCTTGGCTAGCGGGAGGGCCTCCTACGAGCAGTACTTC. Amino acid sequence: CASSLASGRASYEQYF. V and J are TRBV5-6 and TRBJ2-7; 12 bases map to TRBD2. This CDR3 spans 16 amino acids. After removal of 0 bases from V and 0 bases from J, the junction contained 1 base not matched to a gene. The germline CDR1 and CDR2 sequences are SGHDT and YYEEEE.

Comments on this clone: One end of the junction fails to match germline, which may point to a read error. The chain couples TRBV30 to TRBJ1-2; 11 bases align to TRBD1. CDR1 is GTSNPN, CDR2 SVGIG, per germline (reference sequence). The CDR3 has 13 amino acids. CDR3 in amino acids: CAWSAKGQGVIAF. The CDR3 nucleotides read TGTGCCTGGAGTGCTAAGGGACAGGGGGTCATAGCCTTC.

V and J are TRBV7-2 and TRBJ2-5; no clear D gene. Trimming stripped 4 bases from V and 1 base from J, with 10 bases between. CDR3 length: 14 amino acids. Germline V gene data show CDR1 as SGHTA and CDR2 as FQGNSA. The CDR3: CASSYTYSQETQYF. DNA for the CDR3: TGTGCCAGCAGCTATACCTACAGCCAAGAGACCCAGTACTTC.

The chain carries TRBV7-9 and TRBJ2-7; D may be TRBD2 (7 bases). V dropped 1 base and J dropped 2 bases, with 9 bases sitting between them. CDR3 length: 14 amino acids. CDR1 is SEHNR and CDR2 is FQNEAQ in the germline V gene (reference sequence). For the CDR3, the DNA is TGTGCCAGCAGCTTAGAAGGGGGGGCCTACGAGCAGTACTTC. As protein: CASSLEGGAYEQYF.

The V call is TRBV9, the J call TRBJ2-3; the D gene is possibly TRBD2 (6 bases). This CDR3 has 16 residues. V was pared by 0 bases and J by 1 base, with 12 bases between. From germline, CDR1 is SGDLS and CDR2 YYNGEE. The DNA of the CDR3 is TGTGCCAGCAGCGTAGGGGCGGGAATAGGCACAGATACGCAGTATTTT. Its translation is CASSVGAGIGTDTQYF.

The rearrangement uses TRBV7-3 and TRBJ2-1; 9 nucleotides line up with TRBD2. Germline values: CDR1 SGHTA, CDR2 FQGTGA. The length of the CDR3 is 15 residues. With V trimmed by 5 bases and J by 6 bases, 8 bases remained unmatched. This CDR3 is CASSPLIAGVNEQFF. For the CDR3, the DNA is TGTGCCAGCAGCCCTCTTATAGCGGGGGTCAATGAGCAGTTCTTC.

This chain connects TRBV7-3 to TRBJ2-1, with 7 bases identical to TRBD1. Germline V gives CDR1 SGHTA, CDR2 FQGTGA. V lost 5 bases and J lost 6; bases outside the gene matches: 7. CDR3 length equals 14 residues. The CDR3 coding sequence is TGTGCCAGCAGCCGCCGGGGACAGCCCAATGAGCAGTTCTTC. This sequence encodes CASSRRGQPNEQFF.

The V and J genes are TRBV7-9 and TRBJ1-1; maybe TRBD1 (5 bases). The V gene's germline CDR1 is SEHNR and CDR2 FQNEAQ (reference sequence). The CDR3 has 12 residues. Trimming removed 5 bases from V and 5 bases from J, with 9 bases in between. CDR3 in DNA: TGTGCCAGCAGCCATGGGGGGACTGAAGCTTTCTTT. Translated, it gives CASSHGGTEAFF.